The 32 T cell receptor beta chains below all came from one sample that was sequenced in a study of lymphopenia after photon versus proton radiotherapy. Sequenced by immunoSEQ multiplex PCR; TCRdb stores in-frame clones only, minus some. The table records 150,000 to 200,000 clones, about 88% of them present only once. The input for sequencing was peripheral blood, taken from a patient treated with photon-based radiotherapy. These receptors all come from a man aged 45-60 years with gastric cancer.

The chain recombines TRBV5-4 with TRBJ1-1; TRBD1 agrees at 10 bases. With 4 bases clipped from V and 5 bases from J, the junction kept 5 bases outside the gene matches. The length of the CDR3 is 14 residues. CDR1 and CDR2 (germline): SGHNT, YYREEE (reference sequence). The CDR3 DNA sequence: TGTGCCAGCAGCGACAGGGGGCTTCTGACTGAAGCTTTCTTT. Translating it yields CASSDRGLLTEAFF.

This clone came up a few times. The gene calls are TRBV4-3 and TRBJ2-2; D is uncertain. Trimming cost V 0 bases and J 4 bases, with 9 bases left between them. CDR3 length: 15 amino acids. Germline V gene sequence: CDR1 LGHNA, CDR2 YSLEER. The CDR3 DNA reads TGCGCCAGCAGCCAAGATTGGCTTCTCACCGGGGAGCTGTTTTTT. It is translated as CASSQDWLLTGELFF.

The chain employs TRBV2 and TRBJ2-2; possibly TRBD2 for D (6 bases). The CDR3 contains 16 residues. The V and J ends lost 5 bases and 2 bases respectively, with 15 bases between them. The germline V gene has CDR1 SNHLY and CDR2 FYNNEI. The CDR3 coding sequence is TGTGCCAGCAGTTCGGTTCTAGCGCTTAACACCGGGGAGCTGTTTTTT. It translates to CASSSVLALNTGELFF.

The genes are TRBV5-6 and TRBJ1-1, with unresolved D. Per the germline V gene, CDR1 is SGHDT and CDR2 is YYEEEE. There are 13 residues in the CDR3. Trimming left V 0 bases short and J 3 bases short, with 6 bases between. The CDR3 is CASSLVGYTEAFF. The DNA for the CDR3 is TGTGCCAGCAGCTTGGTGGGGTACACTGAAGCTTTCTTT.

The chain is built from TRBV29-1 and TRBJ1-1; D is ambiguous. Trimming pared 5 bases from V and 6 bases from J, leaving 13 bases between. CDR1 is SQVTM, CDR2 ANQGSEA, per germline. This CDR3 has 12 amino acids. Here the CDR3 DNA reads TGCAGCGTTCTATCCCGTAGGGCTGAAGCTTTCTTT. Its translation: CSVLSRRAEAFF.

CDR3 residues: CASSYENRGTQYF. Written as DNA, the CDR3 is TGTGCCAGCAGTTACGAAAACAGGGGTACGCAGTATTTT. The rearrangement links TRBV6-5 to TRBJ2-3, with TRBD1 matching over 7 bases. Looked up from germline, CDR1 is MNHEY and CDR2 is SVGAGI. V gave up 2 bases and J gave up 8 bases; unmatched junction bases: 4. This CDR3 region has 13 residues.

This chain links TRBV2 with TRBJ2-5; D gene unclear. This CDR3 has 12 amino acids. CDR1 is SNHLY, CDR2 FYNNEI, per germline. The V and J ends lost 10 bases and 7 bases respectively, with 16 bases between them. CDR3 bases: TGTGCCACCCGAGCCGGGTCAGGGACCCAGTACTTC. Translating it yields CATRAGSGTQYF.

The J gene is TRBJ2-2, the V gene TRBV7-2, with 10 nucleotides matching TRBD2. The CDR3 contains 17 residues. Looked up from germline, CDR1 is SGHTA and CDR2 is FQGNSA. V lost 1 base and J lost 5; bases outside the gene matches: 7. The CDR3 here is CASSLGLAGVATGELFF. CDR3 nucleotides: TGTGCCAGCAGCTTAGGGCTAGCGGGAGTAGCGACCGGGGAGCTGTTTTTT.

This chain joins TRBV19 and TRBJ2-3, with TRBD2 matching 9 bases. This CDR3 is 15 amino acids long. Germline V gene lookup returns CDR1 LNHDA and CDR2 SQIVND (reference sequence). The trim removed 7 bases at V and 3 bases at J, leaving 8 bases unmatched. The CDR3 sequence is CASKVAGVPTDTQYF. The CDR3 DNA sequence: TGTGCCAGTAAGGTAGCGGGAGTACCTACAGATACGCAGTATTTT.

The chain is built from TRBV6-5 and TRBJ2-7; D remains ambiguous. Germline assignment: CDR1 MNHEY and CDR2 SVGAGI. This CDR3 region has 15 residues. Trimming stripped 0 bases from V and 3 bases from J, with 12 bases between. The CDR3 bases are TGTGCCAGCAGTTACTCGACCCTACCCTTCTACGAGCAGTACTTC. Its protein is CASSYSTLPFYEQYF.

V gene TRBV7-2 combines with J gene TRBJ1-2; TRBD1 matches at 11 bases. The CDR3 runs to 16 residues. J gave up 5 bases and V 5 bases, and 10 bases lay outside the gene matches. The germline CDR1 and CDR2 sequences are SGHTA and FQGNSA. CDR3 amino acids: CASSVALDRGLYGYTF. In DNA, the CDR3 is TGTGCCAGCAGCGTGGCACTGGACAGGGGGCTTTATGGCTACACCTTC.

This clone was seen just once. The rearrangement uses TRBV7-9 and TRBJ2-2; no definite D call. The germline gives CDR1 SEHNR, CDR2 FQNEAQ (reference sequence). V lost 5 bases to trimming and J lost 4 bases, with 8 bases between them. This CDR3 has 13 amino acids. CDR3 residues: CASSLGITGELFF. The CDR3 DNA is TGTGCCAGCAGCCTCGGAATCACCGGGGAGCTGTTTTTT.

CDR3 in DNA: TGTGCCAGCAGCCAAGATCAACTAGCGGGAGTGGGCGAGCAGTACTTC. This gives the protein CASSQDQLAGVGEQYF. This chain uses TRBV4-2 with TRBJ2-7, with 11 bases fitting TRBD2. The CDR3 contains 16 residues. Germline CDR1 is LGHNA and CDR2 is YNFKEQ. The V segment lost 0 bases and the J segment 6 bases; nucleotides outside the gene matches: 7.

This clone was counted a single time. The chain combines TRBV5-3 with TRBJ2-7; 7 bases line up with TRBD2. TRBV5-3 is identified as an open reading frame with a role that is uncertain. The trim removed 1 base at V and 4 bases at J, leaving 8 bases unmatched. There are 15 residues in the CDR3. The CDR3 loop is CARSLRGGRTYEQYF. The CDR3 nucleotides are TGTGCCAGAAGCTTGCGAGGCGGGAGAACGTACGAGCAGTACTTC.

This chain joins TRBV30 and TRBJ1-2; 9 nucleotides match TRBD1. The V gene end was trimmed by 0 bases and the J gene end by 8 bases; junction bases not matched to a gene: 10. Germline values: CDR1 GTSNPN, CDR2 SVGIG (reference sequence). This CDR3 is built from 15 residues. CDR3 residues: CAWSVQTGTGSGYTF. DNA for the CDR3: TGTGCCTGGAGTGTACAAACCGGGACAGGGTCCGGCTACACCTTC.

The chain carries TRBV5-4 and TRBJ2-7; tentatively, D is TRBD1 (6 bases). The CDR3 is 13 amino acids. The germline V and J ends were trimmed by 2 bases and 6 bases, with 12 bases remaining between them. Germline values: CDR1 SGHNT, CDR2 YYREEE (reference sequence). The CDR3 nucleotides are TGTGCCAGCAGCTTCCCACAGGGATCCGAGCAGTACTTC. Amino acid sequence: CASSFPQGSEQYF.

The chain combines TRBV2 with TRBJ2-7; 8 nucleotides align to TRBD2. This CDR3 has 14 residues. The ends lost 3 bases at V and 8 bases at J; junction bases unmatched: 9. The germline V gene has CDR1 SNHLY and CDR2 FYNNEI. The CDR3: CASSDLAGAPQQYF. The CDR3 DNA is TGTGCCAGCAGTGACCTAGCGGGCGCGCCGCAGCAGTACTTC.

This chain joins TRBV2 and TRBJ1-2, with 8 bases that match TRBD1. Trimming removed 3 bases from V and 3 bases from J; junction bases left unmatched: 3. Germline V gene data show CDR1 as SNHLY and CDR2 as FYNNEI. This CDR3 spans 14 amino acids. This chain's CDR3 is CASSDATGDYGYTF. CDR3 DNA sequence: TGTGCCAGCAGTGATGCGACAGGGGACTATGGCTACACCTTC. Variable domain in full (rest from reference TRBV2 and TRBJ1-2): EPEVTQTPSHQVTQMGQEVILRCVPISNHLYFYWYRQILGQKVEFLVSFYNNEISEKSEIFDDQFSVERPDGSNFTLKIRSTKLEDSAMYFCASSDATGDYGYTFGSGTRLTVV.

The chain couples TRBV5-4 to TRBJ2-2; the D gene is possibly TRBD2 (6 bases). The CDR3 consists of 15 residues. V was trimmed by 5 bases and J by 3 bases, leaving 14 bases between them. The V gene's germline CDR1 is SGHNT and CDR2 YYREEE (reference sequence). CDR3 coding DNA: TGTGCCAGCAGGCTCGGGACTCTGGACACCGGGGAGCTGTTTTTT. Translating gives CASRLGTLDTGELFF.

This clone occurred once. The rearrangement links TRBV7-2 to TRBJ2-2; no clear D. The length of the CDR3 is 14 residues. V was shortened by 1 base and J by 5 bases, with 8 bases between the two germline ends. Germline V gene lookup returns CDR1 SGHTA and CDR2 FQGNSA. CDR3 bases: TGTGCCAGCAGCTTAGATGTCCGGACCGGGGAGCTGTTTTTT. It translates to CASSLDVRTGELFF.

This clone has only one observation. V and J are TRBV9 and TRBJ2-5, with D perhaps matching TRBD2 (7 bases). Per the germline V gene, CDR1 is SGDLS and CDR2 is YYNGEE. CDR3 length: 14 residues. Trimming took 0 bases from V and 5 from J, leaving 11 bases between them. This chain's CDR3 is CASSVAGGWETQYF. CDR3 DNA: TGTGCCAGCAGCGTAGCGGGGGGCTGGGAGACCCAGTACTTC.

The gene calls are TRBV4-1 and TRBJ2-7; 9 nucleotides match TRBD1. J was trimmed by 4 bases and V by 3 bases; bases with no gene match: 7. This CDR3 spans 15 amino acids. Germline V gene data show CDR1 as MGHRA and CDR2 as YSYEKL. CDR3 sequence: CASSHTGGTFYEQYF. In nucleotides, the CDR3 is TGCGCCAGCAGCCATACAGGGGGCACGTTTTACGAGCAGTACTTC.

CDR3: CASSQVSRRGSGELFF. In nucleotides, the CDR3 is TGCGCCAGCAGCCAAGTCAGCAGACGAGGGTCCGGGGAGCTGTTTTTT. This chain joins TRBV4-1 and TRBJ2-2; the D gene is possibly TRBD2 (5 bases). V was cut by 1 base and J by 6 bases, with 15 bases left in between. This CDR3 is built from 16 residues. Germline V gene lookup returns CDR1 MGHRA and CDR2 YSYEKL.

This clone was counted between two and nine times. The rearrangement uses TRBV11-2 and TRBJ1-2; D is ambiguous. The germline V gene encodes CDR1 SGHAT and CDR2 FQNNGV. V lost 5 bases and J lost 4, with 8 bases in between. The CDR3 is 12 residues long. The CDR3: CASSPGSYGYTF. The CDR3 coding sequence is TGTGCCAGCAGCCCCGGGAGCTATGGCTACACCTTC.

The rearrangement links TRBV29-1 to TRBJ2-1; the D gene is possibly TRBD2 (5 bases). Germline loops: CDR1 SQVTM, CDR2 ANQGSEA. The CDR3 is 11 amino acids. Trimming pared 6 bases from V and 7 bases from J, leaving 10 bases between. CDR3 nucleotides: TGCAGCGTCCGAACGGGGAATGAGCAGTTCTTC. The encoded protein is CSVRTGNEQFF.

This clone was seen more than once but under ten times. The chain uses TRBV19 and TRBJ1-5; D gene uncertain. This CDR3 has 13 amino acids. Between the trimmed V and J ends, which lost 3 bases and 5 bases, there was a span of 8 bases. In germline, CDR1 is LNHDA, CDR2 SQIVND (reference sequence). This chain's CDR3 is CASSIVEDQPQHF. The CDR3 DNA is TGTGCCAGTAGTATCGTAGAAGATCAGCCCCAGCATTTT.

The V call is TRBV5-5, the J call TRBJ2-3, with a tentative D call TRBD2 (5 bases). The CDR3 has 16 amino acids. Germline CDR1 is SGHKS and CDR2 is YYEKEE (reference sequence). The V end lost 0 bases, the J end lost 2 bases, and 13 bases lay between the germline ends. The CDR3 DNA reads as TGTGCCAGCAGCTTGGAAGGGCGCGGGCCCACAGATACGCAGTATTTT. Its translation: CASSLEGRGPTDTQYF.

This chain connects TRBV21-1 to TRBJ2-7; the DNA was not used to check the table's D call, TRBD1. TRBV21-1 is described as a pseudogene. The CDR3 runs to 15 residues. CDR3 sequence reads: CASSKVRDSSYEQYF. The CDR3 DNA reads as TGTGCCAGCAGCAAAGTCCGGGACAGCTCCTACGAGCAGTACTTC.

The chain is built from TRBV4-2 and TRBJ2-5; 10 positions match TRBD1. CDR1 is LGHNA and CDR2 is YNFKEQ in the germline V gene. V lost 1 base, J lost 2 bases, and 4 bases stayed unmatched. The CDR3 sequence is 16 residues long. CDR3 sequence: CASSQAPGQGQETQYF. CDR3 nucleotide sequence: TGTGCCAGCAGCCAAGCACCGGGACAGGGGCAAGAGACCCAGTACTTC.

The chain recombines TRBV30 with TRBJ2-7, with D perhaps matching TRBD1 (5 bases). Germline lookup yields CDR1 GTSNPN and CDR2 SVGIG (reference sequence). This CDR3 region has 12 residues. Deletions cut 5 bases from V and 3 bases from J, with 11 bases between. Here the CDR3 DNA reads TGTGCCTGGGGATGGGGCGGCTACGAGCAGTACTTC. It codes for CAWGWGGYEQYF.

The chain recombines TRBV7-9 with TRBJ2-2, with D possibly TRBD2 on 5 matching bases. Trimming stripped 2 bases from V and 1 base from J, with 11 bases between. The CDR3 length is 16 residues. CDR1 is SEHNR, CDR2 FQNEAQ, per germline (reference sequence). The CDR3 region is CASSLPPRENTGELFF. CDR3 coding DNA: TGTGCCAGCAGCTTACCTCCCCGGGAGAACACCGGGGAGCTGTTTTTT.

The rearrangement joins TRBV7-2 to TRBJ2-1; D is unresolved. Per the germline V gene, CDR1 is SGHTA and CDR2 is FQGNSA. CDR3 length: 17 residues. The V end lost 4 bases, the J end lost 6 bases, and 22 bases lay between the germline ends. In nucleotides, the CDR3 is TGTGCCAGCAGCTCCACACCGGCCCCCACCAAGGGCAATGAGCAGTTCTTC. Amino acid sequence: CASSSTPAPTKGNEQFF. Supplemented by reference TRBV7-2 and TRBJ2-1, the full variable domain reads GAGVSQSPSNKVTEKGKDVELRCDPISGHTALYWYRQSLGQGLEFLIYFQGNSAPDKSGLPSDRFSAERTGGSVSTLTIQRTQQEDSAVYLCASSSTPAPTKGNEQFFGPGTRLTVL.